This entry lists 8 T cell receptor beta chains sequenced from one sample in a study of circulating CD8 cells and anti-PD-1 response in melanoma. The QIAseq Immune Repertoire TCR panel built the libraries from roughly 15 ng of total RNA. TCRdb reprocessed the reads with MiXCR, giving one entry per CDR3 protein. The repertoire includes about 540 distinct CDR3 sequences, about 6% of them detected once, and approximately 40% sits in the top ten. Sorting of live CD3+CD8+TCRalphabeta+ cells by PD-1 and/or TIGIT gave four subsets. The sample consisted of CD8+ T cells from PBMCs, taken at baseline or after one month of anti-PD-1 therapy (not recorded which). These receptor sequences come from a human donor with melanoma.

To note about this clonotype: This sequence may be a read error, since a much larger clone differs from it by one base. The chain couples TRBV27 to TRBJ2-1; D gene ambiguous. CDR1 is MNHEY, CDR2 SMNVEV, per germline (reference sequence). This CDR3 comprises 11 residues. The CDR3 loop reads CASGLGAEQFF. In DNA form, the CDR3 reads TGTGCCAGCGGTTTAGGCGCTGAGCAGTTCTTC.

This clonotype counts as large. V gene TRBV4-1 combines with J gene TRBJ2-7; 14 nucleotides agree with TRBD2. In germline, CDR1 is MGHRA, CDR2 YSYEKL. J gave up 5 bases and V 2 bases, and 8 bases lay outside the gene matches. CDR3 length equals 17 residues. This CDR3 reads CASSQYWTSGRINEQYF. The DNA for the CDR3 is TGCGCCAGCAGCCAATACTGGACTAGCGGGAGGATCAACGAGCAGTACTTC.

In its sample, this clonotype is large (0.1 to 1%). The chain uses TRBV4-1 and TRBJ2-5; D unclear. Germline V lookup: CDR1 MGHRA, CDR2 YSYEKL. The CDR3 consists of 15 residues. V was cut by 1 base and J by 1 base, with 10 bases left in between. The CDR3 region is CASSQVPTVQETQYF. The CDR3 coding sequence is TGCGCCAGCAGCCAAGTTCCGACCGTCCAAGAGACCCAGTACTTC.

Concerning this clonotype: A much larger clone differs by one base, so this may be a read error. The chain combines TRBV27 with TRBJ2-1; D might be TRBD1 or TRBD2, each matching 5 bases. The CDR3 has 15 amino acids. V lost 10 bases and J lost 7, with 23 bases in between. Germline CDR1 is MNHEY and CDR2 is SMNVEV (reference sequence). CDR3 region: CATIPGTSLWNEQFF. The CDR3 DNA sequence: TGTGCCACCATTCCCGGGACCTCGTTGTGGAATGAGCAGTTCTTC.

In its sample, this clonotype ranks as medium-sized (0.01 to 0.1%). The V gene is TRBV7-3, the J gene TRBJ2-1; 12 bases agree with TRBD2. V trimming: 5 bases; J trimming: 8 bases; junction bases outside the gene matches: 7. This CDR3 contains 15 residues. Germline-derived CDR1 and CDR2 are SGHTA and FQGTGA. CDR3 residues: CASSASGGALDEQFF. The CDR3 DNA reads as TGTGCCAGCAGCGCTAGCGGGGGGGCCTTGGATGAGCAGTTCTTC.

This clonotype is labeled as large (0.1 to 1%). The V call is TRBV4-1, the J call TRBJ1-2; 7 bases map to TRBD1. This CDR3 spans 14 amino acids. V shed 1 base, J shed 8 bases, and the junction held 7 bases outside the gene matches. From germline, CDR1 is MGHRA and CDR2 YSYEKL. DNA of the CDR3: TGCGCCAGCAGCCAAGTCTCCGACAGGGCCGGCTACACCTTC. Residues: CASSQVSDRAGYTF.

This clonotype rates as large. The chain carries TRBV19 and TRBJ2-1; unclear D gene. From germline, CDR1 is LNHDA and CDR2 SQIVND (reference sequence). The CDR3 has 14 residues. Trimming removed 1 base at V and 6 bases at J, with 10 bases between. CDR3 bases: TGTGCCAGTAGTATAGGTCTGCGGTTCAATGAGCAGTTCTTC. Translation: CASSIGLRFNEQFF.

Judged by abundance, this clonotype is large. This rearrangement joins TRBV29-1 to TRBJ2-1; maybe TRBD2 (6 bases). V gave up 6 bases and J gave up 7 bases, with 13 bases separating them. This CDR3 is 12 amino acids long. Germline CDR1 SQVTM, CDR2 ANQGSEA. DNA of the CDR3: TGCAGCGTCCCCCGGGGGAAGAATGAGCAGTTCTTC. Translated: CSVPRGKNEQFF.